This record concerns one TCR beta chain sequence. The antigen is undetermined. Measured with immunoSEQ multiplex PCR; TCRdb has only the in-frame clones, and not every one. The sample yields 70,000 to 95,000 clones, approximately 89% seen once. The CDR3 length is 15 residues. Germline V gene data show CDR1 as SNHLY and CDR2 as FYNNEI. J lost 6 bases, V lost 6 bases, and 9 bases had no gene match. This sample was included in a study of T cell responses to AZD1222 COVID-19 vaccine. Findings of the study overall: Two AZD1222 administrations were followed by greater Spike-specific TCR breadth and depth. White British ancestry dominated among donors, who included more females, and clonal diversity was possibly underestimated.

This receptor was taken from an adult who received the AZD1222 COVID-19 vaccine. Sequencing used peripheral blood, obtained 28 days after the second AZD1222 dose. The V and J genes are TRBV2 and TRBJ1-5, with 9 nucleotides matching TRBD1. The CDR3 coding sequence is TGTGCCAGCAGCCTAGACAGGGGGGGGGCTCAGCCCCAGCATTTT. This gives the protein CASSLDRGGAQPQHF. The full variable domain, rest sourced from reference TRBV2 and TRBJ1-5, is EPEVTQTPSHQVTQMGQEVILRCVPISNHLYFYWYRQILGQKVEFLVSFYNNEISEKSEIFDDQFSVERPDGSNFTLKIRSTKLEDSAMYFCASSLDRGGAQPQHFGDGTRLSIL.